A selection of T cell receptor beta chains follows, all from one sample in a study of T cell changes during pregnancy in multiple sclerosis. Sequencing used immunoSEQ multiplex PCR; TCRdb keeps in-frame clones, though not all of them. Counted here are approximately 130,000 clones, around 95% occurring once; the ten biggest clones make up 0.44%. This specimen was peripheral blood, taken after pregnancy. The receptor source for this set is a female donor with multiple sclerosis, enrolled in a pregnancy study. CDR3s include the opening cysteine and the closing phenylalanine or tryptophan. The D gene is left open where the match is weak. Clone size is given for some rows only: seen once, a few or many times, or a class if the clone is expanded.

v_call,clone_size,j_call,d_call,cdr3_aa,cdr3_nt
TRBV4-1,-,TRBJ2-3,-,CASSLTTPASTDTQYF,TGCGCCAGCAGCCTGACGACACCCGCTAGCACAGATACGCAGTATTTT
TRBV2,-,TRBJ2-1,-,CASSAQGRSFF,TGTGCCAGCAGTGCTCAGGGTCGATCGTTCTTC
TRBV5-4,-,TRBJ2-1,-,CASSGNRVGSSYNEQFF,TGTGCCAGCAGCGGAAACAGGGTGGGGAGCTCCTACAATGAGCAGTTCTTC
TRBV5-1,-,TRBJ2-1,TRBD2,CASRASGPAYNEQFF,TGCGCCAGCAGGGCTAGCGGTCCTGCCTACAATGAGCAGTTCTTC
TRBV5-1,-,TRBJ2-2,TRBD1,CASSLVGTGHGELFF,TGCGCCAGCAGCTTGGTAGGGACAGGGCACGGGGAGCTGTTTTTT
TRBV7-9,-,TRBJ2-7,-,CASSLERGLQSYEQYF,TGTGCCAGCAGCTTAGAAAGGGGGTTGCAATCCTACGAGCAGTACTTC
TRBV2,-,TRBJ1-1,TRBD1,CASRKGQEAFF,TGTGCCAGCAGGAAGGGACAGGAAGCTTTCTTT
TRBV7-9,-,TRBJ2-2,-,CASSPVDIGAGELFF,TGTGCCAGCAGCCCAGTCGATATAGGGGCCGGGGAGCTGTTTTTT
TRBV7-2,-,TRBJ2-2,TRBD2,CASSLDGGGTPGLFF,TGTGCCAGCAGCTTAGATGGGGGGGGTACACCGGGGCTGTTTTTT
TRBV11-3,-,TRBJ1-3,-,CASSSGTGNTIYF,TGTGCCAGCAGCTCAGGGACAGGAAACACCATATATTTT
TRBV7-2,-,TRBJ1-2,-,CASSLGLAGTSYGYTF,TGTGCCAGCAGCTTAGGCCTTGCAGGAACTTCCTATGGCTACACCTTC
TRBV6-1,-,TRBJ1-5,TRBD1,CASSETAGGRGYSYQPQHF,TGTGCCAGCAGTGAAACGGCAGGGGGCCGGGGGTATTCCTATCAGCCCCAGCATTTT
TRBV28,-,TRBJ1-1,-,CASSSQPGGTEAFF,TGTGCCAGCAGTTCCCAACCAGGAGGCACTGAAGCTTTCTTT
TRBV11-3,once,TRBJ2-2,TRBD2,CASSTGAGGPAGELFF,TGTGCCAGCAGTACGGGGGCGGGAGGGCCGGCCGGGGAGCTGTTTTTT
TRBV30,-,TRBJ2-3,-,CAWSVVGQGTDTQYF,TGTGCCTGGAGTGTAGTGGGTCAGGGCACAGATACGCAGTATTTT
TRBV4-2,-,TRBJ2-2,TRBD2,CASSQREGFTGELFF,TGTGCCAGCAGCCAGAGGGAGGGGTTTACCGGGGAGCTGTTTTTT
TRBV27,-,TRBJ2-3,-,CASSRGTSDPDTQYF,TGTGCCAGCAGTAGGGGGACATCGGATCCAGATACGCAGTATTTT